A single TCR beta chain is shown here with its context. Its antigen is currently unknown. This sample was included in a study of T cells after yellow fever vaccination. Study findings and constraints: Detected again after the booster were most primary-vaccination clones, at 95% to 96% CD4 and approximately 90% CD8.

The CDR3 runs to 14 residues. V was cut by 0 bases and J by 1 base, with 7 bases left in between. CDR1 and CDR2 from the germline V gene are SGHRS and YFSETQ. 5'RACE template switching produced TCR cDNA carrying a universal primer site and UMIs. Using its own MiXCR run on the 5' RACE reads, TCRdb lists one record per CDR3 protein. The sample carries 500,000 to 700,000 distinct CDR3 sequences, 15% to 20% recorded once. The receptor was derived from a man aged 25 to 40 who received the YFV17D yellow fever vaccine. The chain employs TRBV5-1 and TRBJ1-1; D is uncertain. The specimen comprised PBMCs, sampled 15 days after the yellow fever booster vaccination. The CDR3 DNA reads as TGCGCCAGCAGCTTGGATCAGGCGAACACTGAAGCTTTCTTT. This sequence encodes CASSLDQANTEAFF.